The 17 T cell receptor beta chains given below trace back to one sample, sequenced in a study of sequential checkpoint blockade in melanoma. Documented treatment: randomized to nivolumab then ipilimumab (arm A) or the reverse (arm B). The protocol was immunoSEQ multiplex PCR, while the TCRdb copy is restricted to in-frame clones and leaves out a portion. The repertoire has about 21,000 clones, approximately 80% of them found once; the top ten carry over 9%. Material: CD8+ T cells sorted from blood (inferred from file names), obtained from a patient given nivolumab and ipilimumab in sequence. These TCRs come from a human donor with melanoma.

The chain recombines TRBV29-1 with TRBJ1-1; D perhaps matches TRBD1 (6 bases). V lost 2 bases and J lost 1, with 14 bases in between. Germline-derived CDR1 and CDR2 are SQVTM and ANQGSEA. This CDR3 contains 15 residues. The CDR3 loop reads CSVENRYRENTEAFF. The CDR3, as DNA: TGCAGCGTTGAAAATAGGTACAGGGAGAACACTGAAGCTTTCTTT.

The chain couples TRBV6-5 to TRBJ2-1, with a tentative D call TRBD1 (6 bases). The length of the CDR3 is 16 residues. Deletions cut 4 bases from V and 7 bases from J, with 20 bases between. Germline-derived CDR1 and CDR2 are MNHEY and SVGAGI. Here the CDR3 reads CASSLPGHVGFNEQFF. The CDR3, as DNA: TGTGCCAGCAGTTTACCGGGACATGTCGGTTTTAATGAGCAGTTCTTC.

This rearrangement joins TRBV7-9 to TRBJ2-3, with D tentatively TRBD1 (6 bases). The CDR3 runs to 16 residues. Germline loops: CDR1 SEHNR, CDR2 FQNEAQ (reference sequence). The V end lost 5 bases, the J end lost 3 bases, and 18 bases lay between the germline ends. The DNA for the CDR3 is TGTGCCAGCAGCCCCGAACAGGGAACAGTGACAGATACGCAGTATTTT. This encodes CASSPEQGTVTDTQYF. Combining the CDR3 with reference TRBV7-9 and TRBJ2-3 gives the whole variable domain DTGVSQNPRHKITKRGQNVTFRCDPISEHNRLYWYRQTLGQGPEFLTYFQNEAQLEKSRLLSDRFSAERPKGSFSTLEIQRTEQGDSAMYLCASSPEQGTVTDTQYFGPGTRLTVL.

In this sample, this clone turned up a few times. The J gene is TRBJ1-2, the V gene TRBV29-1; maybe TRBD1 (5 bases). Germline V gene sequence: CDR1 SQVTM, CDR2 ANQGSEA. There are 15 residues in the CDR3. V was pared by 6 bases and J by 6 bases, with 23 bases between. CDR3 DNA: TGCAGCGTGGGGGGGGAGGGGACGGTCGTGGATGGCTACACCTTC. This sequence encodes CSVGGEGTVVDGYTF.

This chain joins TRBV28 and TRBJ2-2, with 8 bases identical to TRBD1. CDR3 length equals 15 residues. V was pared by 4 bases and J by 5 bases, with 6 bases of the junction left unmatched. Germline CDR1 reads MDHEN; CDR2 reads SYDVKM. The CDR3 reads CASSSGGRVTGELFF. CDR3 in DNA: TGTGCCAGCAGTTCAGGGGGCCGGGTTACCGGGGAGCTGTTTTTT.

This clone has more than one count but fewer than ten. CDR3 coding DNA: TGTGCCAGCAGCTTATTGGGGGAGGGGGATACGCAGTATTTT. The encoded protein is CASSLLGEGDTQYF. J is TRBJ2-3 and V is TRBV7-9; 7 bases line up with TRBD2. The J segment lost 6 bases and the V segment lost 2 bases, leaving 5 bases of the junction unmatched. Per the germline V gene, CDR1 is SEHNR and CDR2 is FQNEAQ (reference sequence). The CDR3 has 14 residues.

The rearrangement links TRBV7-9 to TRBJ1-5; D ambiguous. With 1 base removed from V and 6 bases from J, the gap between germline ends came to 4 bases. In germline, CDR1 is SEHNR, CDR2 FQNEAQ (reference sequence). This CDR3 has 12 amino acids. The CDR3 coding sequence is TGTGCCAGCAGCTTAGAGAGTCAGCCCCAGCATTTT. It encodes CASSLESQPQHF.

This rearrangement joins TRBV7-9 to TRBJ2-7; 11 bases align to TRBD2. J lost 5 bases, V lost 5 bases, and 11 bases had no gene match. The CDR3 has 16 amino acids. Germline CDR1 SEHNR, CDR2 FQNEAQ (reference sequence). CDR3 sequence (DNA): TGTGCCAGCAGCCCTCTCGATAGCGGGAGGGCCGACGAGCAGTACTTC. Protein: CASSPLDSGRADEQYF.

The V and J genes are TRBV7-9 and TRBJ2-5; maybe TRBD1 (5 bases). V lost 5 bases, J lost 3 bases, and 16 bases lay in between. Germline CDR1 reads SEHNR; CDR2 reads FQNEAQ (reference sequence). The CDR3 extends over 15 amino acids. The CDR3 sequence: CASSPKAQGKETQYF. The CDR3 region has the DNA TGTGCCAGCAGCCCTAAGGCGCAGGGAAAAGAGACCCAGTACTTC.

V and J are TRBV4-1 and TRBJ1-2, with D possibly matching TRBD1 (6 bases). The CDR3 is made up of 14 amino acids. Trimming removed 1 base from V and 8 bases from J, with 14 bases in between. The germline CDR1 and CDR2 sequences are MGHRA and YSYEKL. The CDR3 DNA sequence: TGCGCCAGCAGCCAAGTTTACAGGGTAGGCGGCTACACCTTC. It encodes CASSQVYRVGGYTF.

The rearrangement joins TRBV28 to TRBJ2-7, with 8 bases aligning to TRBD1. CDR1 MDHEN and CDR2 SYDVKM come from the germline V gene. With V trimmed by 5 bases and J by 2 bases, 8 bases remained unmatched. The CDR3 is 15 residues long. CDR3 coding DNA: TGTGCCAGCAGTCTAAGGACAGGGTCCCCCTACGAGCAGTACTTC. It specifies CASSLRTGSPYEQYF.

The rearrangement joins TRBV9 to TRBJ2-5; 14 bases are shared with TRBD2. J lost 5 bases, V lost 0 bases, and 12 bases had no gene match. The CDR3 contains 19 residues. From germline, CDR1 is SGDLS and CDR2 YYNGEE. The CDR3 DNA sequence: TGTGCCAGCAGCGTAGGTCTAAGGGGACTAGCGGGAGAGTGGGAGACCCAGTACTTC. Its translation is CASSVGLRGLAGEWETQYF. Filled out from reference TRBV9 and TRBJ2-5, the complete variable domain reads DSGVTQTPKHLITATGQRVTLRCSPRSGDLSVYWYQQSLDQGLQFLIQYYNGEERAKGNILERFSAQQFPDLHSELNLSSLELGDSALYFCASSVGLRGLAGEWETQYFGPGTRLLVL.

The chain couples TRBV15 to TRBJ2-3, with D perhaps TRBD2 (6 bases). This CDR3 is built from 17 residues. Trimming took off 0 bases at V and 4 bases at J, with 17 bases between the two ends. CDR1 and CDR2 (germline): LNHNV, YYDKDF (reference sequence). CDR3 region: CATSRDPWGEDADTQYF. CDR3 DNA: TGTGCCACCAGCAGAGATCCCTGGGGGGAGGACGCAGATACGCAGTATTTT.

The J gene is TRBJ2-7, the V gene TRBV7-9; 10 nucleotides match TRBD1. The CDR3 has 15 amino acids. CDR1 and CDR2 (germline): SEHNR, FQNEAQ (reference sequence). J lost 3 bases, V lost 4 bases, and 6 bases had no gene match. CDR3 bases: TGTGCCAGCAGCTCCTGGGACAGGGGTCTCTACGAGCAGTACTTC. Translating it yields CASSSWDRGLYEQYF.

The chain has TRBV7-8 and TRBJ1-2; 8 nucleotides line up with TRBD1. CDR3 length equals 13 residues. Germline V gene data show CDR1 as SGHVS and CDR2 as FQNEAQ. Unmatched junction bases numbered 9, after V lost 4 bases and J lost 11 bases. DNA of the CDR3: TGTGCCAGCAGCTCCGGGACAGGCAGCCTTTACACCTTC. It encodes CASSSGTGSLYTF.

The chain joins TRBV4-3 to TRBJ1-2, with TRBD1 as a possible D gene (5 bases). CDR1 and CDR2 from the germline V gene are LGHNA and YSLEER. This CDR3 is built from 18 residues. V was shortened by 0 bases and J by 4 bases, with 21 bases between the two germline ends. CDR3 DNA: TGCGCCAGCAGCCAAGATCCGAGTCGGGCAGGGCGCTTCTATGGCTACACCTTC. Its translation is CASSQDPSRAGRFYGYTF.

This clone was observed a single time. The genes are TRBV19 and TRBJ2-1; no clear D. This CDR3 has 12 amino acids. Germline V CDR1 and CDR2: LNHDA, SQIVND (reference sequence). Trimming pared 5 bases from V and 5 bases from J, leaving 7 bases between. Here the CDR3 reads CASSPLNNEQFF. CDR3 coding DNA: TGTGCCAGTAGTCCTCTAAACAATGAGCAGTTCTTC.